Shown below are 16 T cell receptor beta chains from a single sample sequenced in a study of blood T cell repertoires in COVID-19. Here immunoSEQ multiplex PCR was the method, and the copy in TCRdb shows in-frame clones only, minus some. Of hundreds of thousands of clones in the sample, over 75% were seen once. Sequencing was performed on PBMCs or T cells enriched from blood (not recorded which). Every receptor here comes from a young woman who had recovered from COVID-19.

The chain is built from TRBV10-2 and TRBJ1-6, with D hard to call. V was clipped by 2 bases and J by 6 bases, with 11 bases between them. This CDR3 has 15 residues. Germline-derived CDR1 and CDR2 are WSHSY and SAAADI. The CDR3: CASSEEVDPNSPLHF. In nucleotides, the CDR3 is TGCGCCAGCAGTGAGGAGGTTGACCCTAATTCACCCCTCCACTTT.

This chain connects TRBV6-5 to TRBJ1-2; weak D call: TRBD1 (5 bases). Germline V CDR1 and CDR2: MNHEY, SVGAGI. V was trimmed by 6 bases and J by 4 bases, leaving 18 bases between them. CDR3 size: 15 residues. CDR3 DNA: TGTGCCAGCAGCACCCCTTGGGGCGACTCCTATGGCTACACCTTC. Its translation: CASSTPWGDSYGYTF.

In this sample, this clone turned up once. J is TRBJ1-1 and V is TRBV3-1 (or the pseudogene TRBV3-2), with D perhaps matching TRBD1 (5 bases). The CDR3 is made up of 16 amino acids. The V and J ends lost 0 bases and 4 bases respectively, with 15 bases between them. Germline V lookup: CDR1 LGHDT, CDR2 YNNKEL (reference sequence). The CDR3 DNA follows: TGTGCCAGCAGCCAAGATTTTAGGGGATGGTTCACTGAAGCTTTCTTT. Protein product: CASSQDFRGWFTEAFF.

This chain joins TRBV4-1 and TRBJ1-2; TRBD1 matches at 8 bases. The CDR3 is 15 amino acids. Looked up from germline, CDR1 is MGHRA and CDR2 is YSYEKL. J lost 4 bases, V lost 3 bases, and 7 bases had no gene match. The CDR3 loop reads CASSQAGQGGYGYTF. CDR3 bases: TGCGCCAGCAGCCAGGCAGGACAGGGTGGCTATGGCTACACCTTC.

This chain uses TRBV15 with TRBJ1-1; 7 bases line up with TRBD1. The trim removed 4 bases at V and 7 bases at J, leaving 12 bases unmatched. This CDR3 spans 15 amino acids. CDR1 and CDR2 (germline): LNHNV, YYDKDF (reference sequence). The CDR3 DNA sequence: TGTGCCACCAGCAATGCGGGACAGCGGAGCGTTGAAGCTTTCTTT. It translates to CATSNAGQRSVEAFF.

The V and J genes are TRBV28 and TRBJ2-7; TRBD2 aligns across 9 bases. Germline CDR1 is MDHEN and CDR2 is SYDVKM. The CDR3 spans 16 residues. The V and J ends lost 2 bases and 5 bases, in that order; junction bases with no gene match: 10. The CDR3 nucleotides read TGTGCCAGCAGTTTACGCGGGGGGGTGAGTATGAACGAGCAGTACTTC. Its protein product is CASSLRGGVSMNEQYF.

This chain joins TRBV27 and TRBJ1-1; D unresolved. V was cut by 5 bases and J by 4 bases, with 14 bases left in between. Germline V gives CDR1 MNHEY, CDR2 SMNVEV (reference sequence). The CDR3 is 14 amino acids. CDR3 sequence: CASSLGIGGTEAFF. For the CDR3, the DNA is TGTGCCAGCAGTCTAGGTATAGGAGGCACTGAAGCTTTCTTT.

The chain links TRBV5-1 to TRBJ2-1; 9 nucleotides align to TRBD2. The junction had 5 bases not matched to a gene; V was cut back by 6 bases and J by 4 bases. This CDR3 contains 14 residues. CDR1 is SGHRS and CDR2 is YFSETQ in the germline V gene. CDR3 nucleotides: TGCGCCAGCACGCGGGGGGGCGCTTACAATGAGCAGTTCTTC. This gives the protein CASTRGGAYNEQFF.

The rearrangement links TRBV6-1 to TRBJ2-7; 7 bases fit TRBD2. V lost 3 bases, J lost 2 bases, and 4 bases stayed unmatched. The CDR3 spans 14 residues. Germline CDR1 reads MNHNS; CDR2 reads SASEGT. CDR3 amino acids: CASSDQRGPYEQYF. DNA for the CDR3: TGTGCCAGCAGTGATCAGCGGGGCCCCTACGAGCAGTACTTC.

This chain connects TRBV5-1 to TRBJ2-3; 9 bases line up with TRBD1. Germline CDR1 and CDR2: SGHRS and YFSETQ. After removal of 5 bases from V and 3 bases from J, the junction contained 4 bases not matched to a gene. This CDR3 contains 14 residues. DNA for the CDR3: TGCGCCAGCAGACTCGGACAGGGGACAGATACGCAGTATTTT. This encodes CASRLGQGTDTQYF.

Here the CDR3 DNA reads TGTGCCAGCAGTACCCAAGTACTGTCTGAAGCTTTCTTT. This translates into CASSTQVLSEAFF. The chain recombines TRBV27 with TRBJ1-1, with unresolved D. The germline V gene encodes CDR1 MNHEY and CDR2 SMNVEV (reference sequence). V was pared by 5 bases and J by 6 bases, with 13 bases between. The CDR3 spans 13 residues.

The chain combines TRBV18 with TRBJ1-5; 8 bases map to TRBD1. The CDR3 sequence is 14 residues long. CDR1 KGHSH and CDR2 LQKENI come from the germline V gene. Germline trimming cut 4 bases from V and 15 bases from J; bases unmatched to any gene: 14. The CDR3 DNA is TGTGCCAGCTCACGGGACAGGTTCGAGGGCCCAGCGCATTTT. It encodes CASSRDRFEGPAHF. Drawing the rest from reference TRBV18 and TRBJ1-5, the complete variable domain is NAGVMQNPRHLVRRRGQEARLRCSPMKGHSHVYWYRQLPEEGLKFMVYLQKENIIDESGMPKERFSAEFPKEGPSILRIQQVVRGDSAAYFCASSRDRFEGPAHFGDGTRLSIL.

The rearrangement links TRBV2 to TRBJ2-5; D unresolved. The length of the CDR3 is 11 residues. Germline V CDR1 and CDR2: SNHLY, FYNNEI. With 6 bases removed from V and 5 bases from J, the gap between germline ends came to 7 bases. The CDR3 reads CASREWETQYF. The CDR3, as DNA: TGTGCCAGCAGGGAGTGGGAGACCCAGTACTTC.

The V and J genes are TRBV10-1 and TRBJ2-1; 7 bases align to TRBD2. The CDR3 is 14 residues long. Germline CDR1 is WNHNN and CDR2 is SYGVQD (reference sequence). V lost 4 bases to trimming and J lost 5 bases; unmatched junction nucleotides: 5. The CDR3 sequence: CASSAGGFNNEQFF. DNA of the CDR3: TGCGCCAGCAGTGCGGGGGGTTTCAACAATGAGCAGTTCTTC.

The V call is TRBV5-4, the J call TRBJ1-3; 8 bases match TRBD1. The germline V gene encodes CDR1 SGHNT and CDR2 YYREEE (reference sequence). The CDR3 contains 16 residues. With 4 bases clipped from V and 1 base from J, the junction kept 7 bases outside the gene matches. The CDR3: CASSQDRASSGNTIYF. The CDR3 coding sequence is TGTGCCAGCAGCCAGGACAGGGCTTCATCTGGAAACACCATATATTTT. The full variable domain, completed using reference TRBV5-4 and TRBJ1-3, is ETGVTQSPTHLIKTRGQQVTLRCSSQSGHNTVSWYQQALGQGPQFIFQYYREEENGRGNFPPRFSGLQFPNYSSELNVNALELDDSALYLCASSQDRASSGNTIYFGEGSWLTVV.

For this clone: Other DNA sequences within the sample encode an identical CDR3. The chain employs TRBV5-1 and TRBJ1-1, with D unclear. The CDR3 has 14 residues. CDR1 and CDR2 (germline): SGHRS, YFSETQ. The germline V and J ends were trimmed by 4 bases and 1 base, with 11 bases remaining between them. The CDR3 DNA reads TGCGCCAGCAGCCTCACCGGGAGGAACACTGAAGCTTTCTTT. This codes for CASSLTGRNTEAFF. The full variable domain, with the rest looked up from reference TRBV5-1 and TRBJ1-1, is KAGVTQTPRYLIKTRGQQVTLSCSPISGHRSVSWYQQTPGQGLQFLFEYFSETQRNKGNFPGRFSGRQFSNSRSEMNVSTLELGDSALYLCASSLTGRNTEAFFGQGTRLTVV.